This entry lists 19 T cell receptor beta chains sequenced from one sample in a study of CXCR3-negative and CXCR3-positive naive CD8 T cells. Overall study findings and caveats: CXCR3-positive naive cells had more hydrophobic TRB CDR3s than CXCR3-negative naive cells.

UMI-labeled 5' RACE TRB cDNA libraries were prepared from the cells. TCRdb re-called the 5' RACE reads and gives one entry per CDR3 protein, without DNA. Its table records about 150,000 distinct CDR3 sequences. For these TCRs, the target antigens are not known. The sequencing sample was made of naive CXCR3+ CD8+ T cells from blood. Described subset: CD45RO-CCR7+CD27+CD95- naive CD8+ T cells expressing CXCR3 (TNR3+). The receptors derive from a human donor in good health. Some clones in this sample may be carry-over from other donors' samples.

This chain uses TRBV7-6 with TRBJ2-1; no DNA is available, so the TRBD1 call from TCRdb remains unchecked. The CDR3 runs 17 residues. Germline V lookup: CDR1 SGHVS, CDR2 FNYEAQ. The CDR3 loop reads CASSPGTGNPSYNEQFF.

CDR3 sequence: CASSPTGGEGNQPQHF. This rearrangement joins TRBV7-2 to TRBJ1-5; TCRdb's D gene call, TRBD1, goes unchecked for lack of DNA. In germline, CDR1 is SGHTA, CDR2 FQGNSA. The CDR3 runs 16 residues.

This CDR3 reads CASSIAGGTEAFF. The V call is TRBV21-1, the J call TRBJ1-1; the D gene TCRdb calls, TRBD1, cannot be checked with no DNA. TRBV21-1 is a recognized pseudogene. The CDR3 sequence is 13 residues long.

V is TRBV29-1 and J is TRBJ2-7; TCRdb's D gene call, TRBD2, goes unchecked for lack of DNA. Per germline, CDR1 SQVTM and CDR2 ANQGSEA. CDR3 length: 14 residues. CDR3 residues: CSVEDLREGNEQYF.

The V gene is TRBV14, the J gene TRBJ2-1; TCRdb's assignment of TRBD2 cannot be checked, as there is no DNA. CDR1 and CDR2 (germline): SGHDN, FVKESK. The length of the CDR3 is 11 residues. The CDR3 loop is CASSQRAEAFF.

The rearrangement links TRBV27 to TRBJ1-1. Germline V CDR1 and CDR2: MNHEY, SMNVEV (reference sequence). The CDR3 runs to 14 residues. The CDR3 here is CASRLGGGTTEAFF.

The chain recombines TRBV14 with TRBJ1-5. CDR3 length: 19 residues. Germline CDR1 SGHDN, CDR2 FVKESK. The chain's CDR3 is CAIDGLAFRREPSNQPQHF.

CDR3 region: CASSQDPGFQFF. The V and J genes are TRBV3-1 and TRBJ2-1; TCRdb lists TRBD1, though no DNA is available to test this call. Looked up from germline, CDR1 is LGHDT and CDR2 is YNNKEL (reference sequence). This CDR3 spans 12 amino acids.

The chain combines TRBV12-3 or TRBV12-4 with TRBJ2-5; the TRBD2 assignment by TCRdb is unverifiable without DNA. The CDR3 totals 14 residues. CDR3 sequence: CASSFSGTQETQYF.

The rearrangement joins TRBV6-2 or TRBV6-3 to TRBJ2-1; TCRdb's D call of TRBD1 is untestable without DNA. This CDR3 comprises 14 residues. Germline CDR1 and CDR2: MNHEY and SVGEGT. CDR3 protein: CASLEGETYNEQFF.

This chain connects TRBV5-1 to TRBJ1-1; TCRdb's D call of TRBD1 is untestable without DNA. Germline V gene lookup returns CDR1 SGHRS and CDR2 YFSETQ. The CDR3 consists of 16 residues. CDR3 loop: CASSLEGTGMNTEAFF.

J is TRBJ1-2 and V is TRBV7-9. Per the germline V gene, CDR1 is SEHNR and CDR2 is FQNEAQ (reference sequence). The CDR3 is 13 amino acids. CDR3 protein: CASSSVGSYGYTF.

The rearrangement joins TRBV7-9 to TRBJ1-1. The CDR3 loop spans 15 amino acids. Germline assignment: CDR1 SEHNR and CDR2 FQNEAQ (reference sequence). CDR3 sequence: CASSSEQTVNTEAFF.

The rearrangement joins TRBV7-9 to TRBJ2-1. This CDR3 is built from 16 residues. From germline, CDR1 is SEHNR and CDR2 FQNEAQ (reference sequence). Here the CDR3 reads CASSLAEGGSYNEQFF.

V usage is TRBV20-1 and J usage is TRBJ2-3; TCRdb names TRBD1, which stays unverified in the absence of DNA. Germline V CDR1 and CDR2: DFQATT, SNEGSKA (reference sequence). The CDR3 spans 11 residues. CDR3 residues: CSATGEDTQYF.

The V gene is TRBV7-8, the J gene TRBJ2-7; TCRdb proposes TRBD1, but this gene call is untestable without DNA. The CDR3 has 15 residues. Per germline, CDR1 SGHVS and CDR2 FQNEAQ. CDR3 residues: CASSLSAGAIYEQYF.

The chain employs TRBV12-3 or TRBV12-4 and TRBJ2-3; TCRdb's assignment of TRBD1 cannot be checked, as there is no DNA. This CDR3 is 16 amino acids long. The CDR3 loop is CASSDWGAEATDTQYF.

This rearrangement joins TRBV19 to TRBJ2-7; TCRdb's D gene call, TRBD1, goes unchecked for lack of DNA. Germline lookup yields CDR1 LNHDA and CDR2 SQIVND (reference sequence). The CDR3 runs to 15 residues. The CDR3 spells CASSKTGGFSYEQYF.

The chain is built from TRBV7-9 and TRBJ2-7; TCRdb's assignment of TRBD1 cannot be checked, as there is no DNA. The CDR3 contains 15 residues. Germline loops: CDR1 SEHNR, CDR2 FQNEAQ (reference sequence). The CDR3 sequence is CASSFDTGVPYEQYF. The full variable domain, its missing parts supplied by reference TRBV7-9 and TRBJ2-7, is DTGVSQNPRHKITKRGQNVTFRCDPISEHNRLYWYRQTLGQGPEFLTYFQNEAQLEKSRLLSDRFSAERPKGSFSTLEIQRTEQGDSAMYLCASSFDTGVPYEQYFGPGTRLTVT.